Below are 11 T cell receptor beta chains sequenced from a single sample in a study of cytomegalovirus exposure and HLA in healthy donors. Method: immunoSEQ multiplex PCR; TCRdb's copy keeps in-frame clones and lacks some. The profile shows around 300,000 clones, about 85% of them singletons. Sequences were obtained from PBMCs. These receptors all come from a woman aged 30 to 39 in good health and CMV-seropositive.

The chain joins TRBV6-5 to TRBJ1-5; D is perhaps TRBD1 (6 bases). This CDR3 comprises 13 residues. Trimming took 7 bases from V and 7 from J, leaving 14 bases between them. Per germline, CDR1 MNHEY and CDR2 SVGAGI. This chain's CDR3 is CASKKQGGQPQHF. CDR3 nucleotide sequence: TGTGCCAGCAAAAAACAGGGAGGCCAGCCCCAGCATTTT.

The rearrangement links TRBV5-1 to TRBJ2-7; TRBD2 might be the D (5 bases). Germline assignment: CDR1 SGHRS and CDR2 YFSETQ. The CDR3 is 12 residues long. Trimming left V 4 bases short and J 7 bases short, with 12 bases between. CDR3 nucleotides: TGCGCCAGCAGCCGGCCCGGGGAAGAGCAGTACTTC. The encoded protein is CASSRPGEEQYF. The whole variable domain, filled in from reference TRBV5-1 and TRBJ2-7, reads KAGVTQTPRYLIKTRGQQVTLSCSPISGHRSVSWYQQTPGQGLQFLFEYFSETQRNKGNFPGRFSGRQFSNSRSEMNVSTLELGDSALYLCASSRPGEEQYFGPGTRLTVT.

The CDR3 sequence is CASSDEAVRTEAFF. The DNA of the CDR3 is TGTGCCAGCAGTGACGAGGCGGTGAGGACTGAAGCTTTCTTT. The J gene is TRBJ1-1, the V gene TRBV2; D ambiguous. CDR3 length: 14 residues. CDR1 and CDR2 from the germline V gene are SNHLY and FYNNEI. V gave up 3 bases and J gave up 5 bases, with 13 bases separating them.

V and J are TRBV2 and TRBJ2-5, with a tentative D call TRBD1 (6 bases). The germline V gene encodes CDR1 SNHLY and CDR2 FYNNEI. This CDR3 has 9 residues. The CDR3 sequence: CAGGPAQYF. The CDR3 DNA follows: TGTGCTGGGGGCCCGGCCCAGTACTTC.

The chain is built from TRBV15 and TRBJ1-1; D is unresolved. CDR1 is LNHNV and CDR2 is YYDKDF in the germline V gene (reference sequence). The CDR3 totals 14 residues. With 1 base removed from V and 4 bases from J, the gap between germline ends came to 10 bases. The CDR3 DNA reads as TGTGCCACCAGCAGAGCCCCAGGTCCCACTGAAGCTTTCTTT. As protein: CATSRAPGPTEAFF.

The chain combines TRBV10-3 with TRBJ1-2; D possibly corresponds to TRBD1 (5 bases). Germline V lookup: CDR1 ENHRY, CDR2 SYGVKD. Trimming shortened V by 3 bases and J by 4 bases, and 15 bases separated the two germline ends. The CDR3 has 15 residues. CDR3 DNA sequence: TGTGCCATCAGTGATATAGGGGTAGGACGCTATGGCTACACCTTC. Protein product: CAISDIGVGRYGYTF.

The rearrangement uses TRBV4-1 and TRBJ1-2; 9 bases fit TRBD1. The V gene end was trimmed by 1 base and the J gene end by 1 base; junction bases not matched to a gene: 4. CDR3 size: 16 residues. The germline V gene encodes CDR1 MGHRA and CDR2 YSYEKL. CDR3 loop: CASSQGPGQGNYGYTF. CDR3 bases: TGCGCCAGCAGCCAAGGACCGGGACAGGGTAACTATGGCTACACCTTC.

CDR3 amino acids: CASSQDTARGTYEQYF. CDR3 nucleotides: TGCGCCAGCAGCCAAGATACAGCCCGAGGGACCTACGAGCAGTACTTC. The chain joins TRBV4-1 to TRBJ2-7, with D possibly matching TRBD2 (5 bases). This CDR3 has 16 amino acids. Germline lookup yields CDR1 MGHRA and CDR2 YSYEKL. The V end lost 0 bases, the J end lost 2 bases, and 14 bases lay between the germline ends.

The chain joins TRBV27 to TRBJ2-1; 10 positions match TRBD2. The CDR3 runs to 14 residues. V trimming: 6 bases; J trimming: 4 bases; junction bases outside the gene matches: 3. The germline gives CDR1 MNHEY, CDR2 SMNVEV (reference sequence). This CDR3 is CASSGTSVYNEQFF. The CDR3 bases are TGTGCCAGCAGCGGGACTAGCGTTTACAATGAGCAGTTCTTC.

This chain links TRBV30 with TRBJ1-2; D is ambiguous. CDR1 and CDR2 (germline): GTSNPN, SVGIG (reference sequence). This CDR3 spans 13 amino acids. V was clipped by 3 bases and J by 0 bases, with 8 bases between them. The DNA for the CDR3 is TGTGCCTGGAGCTTCGGGGCTAACTATGGCTACACCTTC. Residues: CAWSFGANYGYTF.

This chain joins TRBV18 and TRBJ2-1; TRBD2 agrees at 12 bases. The V and J ends lost 0 bases and 8 bases, in that order; junction bases with no gene match: 5. This CDR3 spans 16 amino acids. The V gene's germline CDR1 is KGHSH and CDR2 LQKENI. CDR3 nucleotides: TGTGCCAGCTCACCACCAGGACTAGCGGGGAACTATGAGCAGTTCTTC. Residues: CASSPPGLAGNYEQFF.